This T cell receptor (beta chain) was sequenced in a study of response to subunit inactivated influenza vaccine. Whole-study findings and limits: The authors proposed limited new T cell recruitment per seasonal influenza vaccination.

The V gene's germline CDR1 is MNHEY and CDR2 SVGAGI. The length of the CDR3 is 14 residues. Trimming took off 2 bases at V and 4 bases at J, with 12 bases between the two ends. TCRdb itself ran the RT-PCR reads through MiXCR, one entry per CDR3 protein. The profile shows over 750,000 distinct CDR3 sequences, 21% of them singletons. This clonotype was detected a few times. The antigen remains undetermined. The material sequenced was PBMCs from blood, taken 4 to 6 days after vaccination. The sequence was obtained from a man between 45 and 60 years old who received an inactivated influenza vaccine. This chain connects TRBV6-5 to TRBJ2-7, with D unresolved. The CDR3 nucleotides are TGTGCCAGCAGTTACCACGTGGCCGCTTACGAGCAGTACTTC. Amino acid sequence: CASSYHVAAYEQYF.